This T cell receptor beta chain came from a study of T cell responses to AZD1222 COVID-19 vaccine. Findings and caveats of the study: There were vaccine-associated CD4 TCRs across spike, dominant at 160-218 and 743-854. White British ancestry dominated among donors, who included more females, and clonal diversity was possibly underestimated. Rises in breadth and depth of Spike-specific TCRs came after two AZD1222 doses. Baseline testing showed seropositivity in only five or six AZD1222 recipients.

Details on this clone: Its antigen is unknown.

CDR1 MDHEN and CDR2 SYDVKM come from the germline V gene. The CDR3 spans 16 residues. V was pared by 1 base and J by 4 bases, with 17 bases between. Sequenced by immunoSEQ multiplex PCR; TCRdb stores in-frame clones only, minus some. The sample lists around 140,000 clones, 75% to 95% occurring once. Sample: peripheral blood, taken on day 0 of AZD1222 vaccination. The chain couples TRBV28 to TRBJ2-7, with a weak D call TRBD2 (6 bases). The TCR was taken from an adult in good health. The CDR3 reads CASSLSRLGERYEQYF. The CDR3 nucleotides read TGTGCCAGCAGTTTATCGAGACTAGGCGAGCGGTACGAGCAGTACTTC.